A selection of T cell receptor beta chains follows, all from one sample in a study of tumor T cells in aggressive B-cell lymphoma. TCRdb keeps only in-frame clones here, not all; method: immunoSEQ multiplex PCR. The sample includes roughly 2,500 clones, around 81% seen only once; the top ten take approximately 12%. The sequenced sample was tumor tissue. Every receptor here comes from an adult with diffuse large B cell lymphoma. The CDR3 runs from the conserved cysteine through the conserved F or W. The D gene is left open where the match is weak. Only some rows state a clone size, as once, few, many or a class for expanded clones.

D: .; V: TRBV7-2; J: TRBJ1-5; size: .; CDR3: CASSPRRDNQPQHF; DNA: TGTGCCAGCAGCCCAAGACGGGACAATCAGCCCCAGCATTTT
D: TRBD1; V: TRBV10-2; J: TRBJ1-6; size: .; CDR3: CASSEQGATSPLHF; DNA: TGCGCCAGCAGTGAGCAGGGGGCGACTTCACCCCTCCACTTT
D: TRBD1; V: TRBV28; J: TRBJ2-7; size: .; CDR3: CASSLSLGQGAEQYF; DNA: TGTGCCAGCAGTTTATCTCTGGGACAGGGGGCCGAGCAGTACTTC
D: TRBD1; V: TRBV9; J: TRBJ1-6; size: .; CDR3: CASSVGTGAPSPLHF; DNA: TGTGCCAGCAGCGTAGGGACAGGGGCTCCCTCACCCCTCCACTTT
D: .; V: TRBV19; J: TRBJ2-5; size: .; CDR3: CASSFRVFQKTQYF; DNA: TGTGCCAGTAGTTTCCGAGTTTTTCAAAAGACCCAGTACTTC
D: .; V: TRBV6-5; J: TRBJ1-1; size: .; CDR3: CASSSSGEANTEAFF; DNA: TGTGCCAGCAGTTCCTCAGGGGAGGCGAACACTGAAGCTTTCTTT
D: .; V: TRBV5-1; J: TRBJ2-2; size: .; CDR3: CASSSLEGVKTGELFF; DNA: TGCGCCAGCAGCTCCTTGGAAGGGGTAAAAACCGGGGAGCTGTTTTTT
D: .; V: TRBV29-1; J: TRBJ2-7; size: .; CDR3: CSVGGGTLGEQYF; DNA: TGCAGCGTAGGGGGGGGGACACTGGGAGAGCAGTACTTC
D: TRBD2; V: TRBV15; J: TRBJ2-1; size: .; CDR3: CATSRTPSGGARNEQFF; DNA: TGTGCCACCAGCAGAACGCCTAGCGGGGGGGCAAGGAATGAGCAGTTCTTC
D: TRBD1; V: TRBV4-1; J: TRBJ2-7; size: few; CDR3: CASSQDSSGGSYEQYF; DNA: TGCGCCAGCAGCCAAGATTCTTCAGGGGGCTCCTACGAGCAGTACTTC
D: TRBD1; V: TRBV10-3; J: TRBJ2-5; size: .; CDR3: CAISESAQGVETQYF; DNA: TGTGCCATCAGTGAGTCGGCGCAGGGGGTCGAGACCCAGTACTTC
D: TRBD2; V: TRBV6-6; J: TRBJ2-5; size: .; CDR3: CASSLGLDQETQYF; DNA: TGTGCCAGCAGCCTTGGACTAGACCAAGAGACCCAGTACTTC
D: TRBD1; V: TRBV6-5; J: TRBJ2-7; size: .; CDR3: CASSSTRGTGVGEQYF; DNA: TGTGCCAGCAGTTCCACTCGGGGGACAGGGGTAGGTGAGCAGTACTTC
D: TRBD2; V: TRBV25-1; J: TRBJ2-2; size: .; CDR3: CASGPGLAGTSTGELFF; DNA: TGTGCCAGCGGGCCTGGACTAGCGGGAACTTCCACCGGAGAGCTGTTTTTT
D: .; V: TRBV10-3; J: TRBJ2-1; size: .; CDR3: CAISEAMGQNNEQFF; DNA: TGTGCCATCAGTGAGGCTATGGGCCAAAACAATGAGCAGTTCTTC
D: .; V: TRBV10-1; J: TRBJ1-5; size: .; CDR3: CSDPRGRWGHNQPQHF; DNA: TGCTCCGACCCCCGGGGCAGATGGGGACACAATCAGCCCCAGCATTTT
D: .; V: TRBV27; J: TRBJ2-3; size: once; CDR3: CASSYTGLRSDTQYF; DNA: TGTGCCAGCAGCTACACGGGACTGAGATCAGATACGCAGTATTTT
D: .; V: TRBV11-2; J: TRBJ1-2; size: .; CDR3: CASSNNRDIKNYGYTF; DNA: TGTGCCAGCAGTAATAACCGGGACATAAAAAACTATGGCTACACCTTC
D: TRBD1; V: TRBV5-6; J: TRBJ1-5; size: .; CDR3: CASSRDRGPGQPQHF; DNA: TGTGCCAGCAGCCGGGACAGGGGGCCAGGTCAGCCCCAGCATTTT
D: TRBD1; V: TRBV25-1; J: TRBJ1-1; size: .; CDR3: CASSGFRQGAEAFF; DNA: TGTGCCAGCAGTGGCTTTAGACAGGGGGCTGAAGCTTTCTTT
D: .; V: TRBV5-6; J: TRBJ2-1; size: .; CDR3: CASSSGLDDEQFF; DNA: TGTGCCAGCAGCTCGGGATTGGACGATGAGCAGTTCTTC
D: TRBD2; V: TRBV4-2; J: TRBJ2-7; size: .; CDR3: CASSQEGTSGGGVDEQYF; DNA: TGTGCCAGCAGCCAAGAAGGGACTAGCGGGGGTGGCGTGGACGAGCAGTACTTC
D: TRBD1; V: TRBV7-3; J: TRBJ2-1; size: .; CDR3: CASSLTGGNEQFF; DNA: TGTGCCAGCAGCCTAACAGGGGGCAATGAGCAGTTCTTC
D: TRBD1; V: TRBV30; J: TRBJ1-2; size: .; CDR3: CAWEGRQGHYGYTF; DNA: TGTGCCTGGGAGGGTCGACAGGGGCACTATGGCTACACCTTC
D: .; V: TRBV7-3; J: TRBJ1-1; size: .; CDR3: CASSLSPGEYTEAFF; DNA: TGTGCCAGCAGCTTATCTCCAGGGGAGTACACTGAAGCTTTCTTT
D: TRBD2; V: TRBV2; J: TRBJ2-3; size: .; CDR3: CASSPRGSGKTDTQYF; DNA: TGTGCCAGCAGTCCCCGAGGTAGCGGGAAGACAGATACGCAGTATTTT